This T cell receptor (beta chain) was retrieved from a study of prognosis after radiotherapy for stage I lung cancer. As for the study in general: About seven patients presented with squamous cell carcinoma, roughly eleven with adenocarcinoma. Following radiotherapy, several patients went on to present distant metastases at a median of around 7 months, and over twelve exhibited no significant progression.

The length of the CDR3 is 13 residues. Germline V gene sequence: CDR1 DFQATT, CDR2 SNEGSKA (reference sequence). Two-round multiplex PCR amplified TCR beta CDR3 from genomic DNA. First-round PCR amplification was performed with primers specific to each TRBV and TRBJ gene. TCRdb passed the multiplex PCR reads through MiXCR, listing each CDR3 protein once. The table lists about 35,000 distinct CDR3 sequences, about 34% of them singletons. Note on this clonotype: A read error is possible here, since a much larger clone lies one base away.

The chain is built from TRBV20-1 and TRBJ2-1; the D gene could be TRBD1 or TRBD2 (6 bases each). This receptor was identified in a donor over 45 with non-small cell lung cancer. The sample here was PBMCs, taken before or after stereotactic body radiation therapy (not recorded which). For the CDR3, the DNA is TGCAGTGAAGGGGGGCAACTCTACAATGAGCAGTCCTTC. This gives the protein CSEGGQLYNEQSF.